Below, 10 T cell receptor beta chains from the same sample are listed, as sequenced in a study of cytomegalovirus exposure and HLA in healthy donors. The PCR employed 60 Vbeta primers together with 13 Jbeta primers. Using immunoSEQ multiplex PCR, the repertoire was profiled, and TCRdb retains in-frame clones only, with some absent. The sample carries around 170,000 clones, around three quarters recorded once. Source material: PBMCs. These receptors were taken from a man aged 35-49 years in good health and CMV-seronegative.

This clone was seen more than once but under ten times. The chain carries TRBV25-1 and TRBJ2-1; no definite D call. V lost 3 bases to trimming and J lost 0 bases, with 9 bases between them. The CDR3 has 15 residues. Per the germline V gene, CDR1 is MGHDK and CDR2 is SYGVNS. The CDR3 DNA reads TGTGCCAGCAGTGAGGTGAGAAGCTCCTACAATGAGCAGTTCTTC. This gives the protein CASSEVRSSYNEQFF.

The rearrangement uses TRBV9 and TRBJ2-3; 8 bases are shared with TRBD1. With 0 bases clipped from V and 6 bases from J, the junction kept 6 bases outside the gene matches. The germline gives CDR1 SGDLS, CDR2 YYNGEE. The CDR3 runs to 15 residues. Here the CDR3 reads CASSVGGQVTDTQYF. The CDR3, as DNA: TGTGCCAGCAGCGTAGGGGGACAGGTAACGGATACGCAGTATTTT. Based on the CDR3 plus reference TRBV9 and TRBJ2-3, the full variable domain is DSGVTQTPKHLITATGQRVTLRCSPRSGDLSVYWYQQSLDQGLQFLIQYYNGEERAKGNILERFSAQQFPDLHSELNLSSLELGDSALYFCASSVGGQVTDTQYFGPGTRLTVL.

The gene calls are TRBV29-1 and TRBJ1-1; no clear D gene. V lost 5 bases, J lost 1 base, and 11 bases lay in between. The CDR3 covers 13 residues. The V gene's germline CDR1 is SQVTM and CDR2 ANQGSEA. The DNA for the CDR3 is TGCAGCGTTTTCCCCACAACGAACACTGAAGCTTTCTTT. Protein: CSVFPTTNTEAFF.

The chain is built from TRBV9 and TRBJ1-1; D gene ambiguous. Germline CDR1 is SGDLS and CDR2 is YYNGEE. The CDR3 spans 12 residues. Trimming stripped 9 bases from V and 4 bases from J, with 13 bases between. CDR3 coding DNA: TGTGCCACCGCGGGCGGAGCCACTGAAGCTTTCTTT. Translated: CATAGGATEAFF.

The CDR3 spells CASSPSTGMQFF. In DNA, the CDR3 is TGTGCCAGTAGTCCTTCCACGGGGATGCAGTTCTTC. The V call is TRBV19, the J call TRBJ2-1, with D tentatively TRBD2 (5 bases). This CDR3 has 12 residues. Deletions cut 5 bases from V and 12 bases from J, with 14 bases between. Per germline, CDR1 LNHDA and CDR2 SQIVND (reference sequence).

This chain links TRBV27 with TRBJ2-7; perhaps TRBD1 as D (5 bases). V was trimmed by 6 bases and J by 2 bases, leaving 8 bases between them. CDR1 and CDR2 from the germline V gene are MNHEY and SMNVEV (reference sequence). CDR3 length: 12 residues. CDR3 region: CASRGAPYEQYF. The CDR3 coding sequence is TGTGCCAGCAGAGGGGCTCCCTACGAGCAGTACTTC.

This clone was found a few times. This rearrangement joins TRBV30 to TRBJ1-3, with TRBD1 matching 8 bases. The CDR3 has 21 amino acids. Germline CDR1 reads GTSNPN; CDR2 reads SVGIG (reference sequence). Losses at the gene ends were 2 bases for V and 4 bases for J; bases not matched to a gene: 25. CDR3 sequence reads: CAWSWGPGTGKLTSLGNTIYF. CDR3 DNA: TGTGCCTGGAGTTGGGGCCCCGGGACAGGTAAACTAACATCACTCGGAAACACCATATATTTT. Filled out from reference TRBV30 and TRBJ1-3, the complete variable domain reads SQTIHQWPATLVQPVGSPLSLECTVEGTSNPNLYWYRQAAGRGLQLLFYSVGIGQISSEVPQNLSASRPQDRQFILSSKKLLLSDSGFYLCAWSWGPGTGKLTSLGNTIYFGEGSWLTVV.

The chain employs TRBV11-2 and TRBJ1-1; 8 nucleotides match TRBD1. Trimming removed 4 bases from V and 3 bases from J; junction bases left unmatched: 13. The germline CDR1 and CDR2 sequences are SGHAT and FQNNGV. This CDR3 contains 17 residues. The CDR3, as DNA: TGTGCCAGCAGCTCCTCGGCCGGGACAGGATTTTACACTGAAGCTTTCTTT. This encodes CASSSSAGTGFYTEAFF.

This clone was seen more than once but under ten times. The rearrangement joins TRBV19 to TRBJ1-1; tentatively, D is TRBD1 (5 bases). Germline V gene data show CDR1 as LNHDA and CDR2 as SQIVND (reference sequence). The V gene lost 3 bases and the J gene lost 3 bases, with 17 bases spanning the gap. The length of the CDR3 is 16 residues. CDR3 DNA sequence: TGTGCCAGTAGTATTCGGGCAGGGCCGGGGGACACTGAAGCTTTCTTT. It yields the protein CASSIRAGPGDTEAFF.

The rearrangement links TRBV9 to TRBJ2-1; 8 bases align to TRBD2. Trimming cost V 3 bases and J 5 bases; bases outside gene matches: 4. The V gene's germline CDR1 is SGDLS and CDR2 YYNGEE. This CDR3 comprises 14 residues. The CDR3 nucleotides are TGTGCCAGCAGCGGGACTAGCCCACACAATGAGCAGTTCTTC. It specifies CASSGTSPHNEQFF.